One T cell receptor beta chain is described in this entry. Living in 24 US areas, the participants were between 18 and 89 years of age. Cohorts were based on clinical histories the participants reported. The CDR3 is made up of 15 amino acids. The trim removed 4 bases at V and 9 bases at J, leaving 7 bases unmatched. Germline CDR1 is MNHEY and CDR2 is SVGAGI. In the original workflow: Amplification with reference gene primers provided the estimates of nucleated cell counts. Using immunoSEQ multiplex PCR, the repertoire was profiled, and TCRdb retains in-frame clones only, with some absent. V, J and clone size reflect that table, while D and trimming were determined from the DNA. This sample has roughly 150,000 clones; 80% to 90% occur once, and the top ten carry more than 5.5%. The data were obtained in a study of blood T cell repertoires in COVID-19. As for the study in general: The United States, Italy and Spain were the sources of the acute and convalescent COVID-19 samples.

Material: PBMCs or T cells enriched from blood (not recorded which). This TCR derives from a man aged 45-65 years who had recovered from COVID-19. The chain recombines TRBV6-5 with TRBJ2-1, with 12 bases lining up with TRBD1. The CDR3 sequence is CASSSPGTGGGEQFF. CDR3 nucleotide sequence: TGTGCCAGCAGTTCCCCCGGGACAGGGGGCGGTGAGCAGTTCTTC.